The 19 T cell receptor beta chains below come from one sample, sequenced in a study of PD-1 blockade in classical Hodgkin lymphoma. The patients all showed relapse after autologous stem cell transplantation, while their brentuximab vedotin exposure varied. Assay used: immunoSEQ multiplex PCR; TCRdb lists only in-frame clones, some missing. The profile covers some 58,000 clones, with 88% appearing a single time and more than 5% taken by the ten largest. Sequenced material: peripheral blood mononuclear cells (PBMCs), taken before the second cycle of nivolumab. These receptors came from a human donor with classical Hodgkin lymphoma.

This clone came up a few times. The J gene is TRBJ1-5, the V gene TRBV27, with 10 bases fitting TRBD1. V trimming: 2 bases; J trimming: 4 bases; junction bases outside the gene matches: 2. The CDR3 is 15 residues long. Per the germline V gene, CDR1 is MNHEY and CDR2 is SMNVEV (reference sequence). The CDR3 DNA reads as TGTGCCAGCAGTTTAGGGACAGGGGCGAATCAGCCCCAGCATTTT. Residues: CASSLGTGANQPQHF.

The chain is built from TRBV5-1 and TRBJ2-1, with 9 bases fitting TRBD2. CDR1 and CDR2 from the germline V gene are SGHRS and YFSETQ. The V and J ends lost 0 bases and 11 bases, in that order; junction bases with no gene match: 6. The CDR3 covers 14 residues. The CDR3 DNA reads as TGCGCCAGCAGCTTGGCGCCTAGCGGGACTCAGCAGTTCTTC. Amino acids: CASSLAPSGTQQFF.

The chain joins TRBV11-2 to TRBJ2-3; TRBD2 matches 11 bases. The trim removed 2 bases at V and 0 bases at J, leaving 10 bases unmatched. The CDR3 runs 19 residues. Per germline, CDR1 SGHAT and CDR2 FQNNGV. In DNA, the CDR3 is TGTGCCAGCAGCTTAAAAAGTAGCGGGGGGGCCGGTAGCACAGATACGCAGTATTTT. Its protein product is CASSLKSSGGAGSTDTQYF.

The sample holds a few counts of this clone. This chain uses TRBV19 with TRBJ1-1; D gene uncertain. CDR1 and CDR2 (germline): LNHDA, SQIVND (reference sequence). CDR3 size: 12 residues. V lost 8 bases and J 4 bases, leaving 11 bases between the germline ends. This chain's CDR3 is CASRGVGTEAFF. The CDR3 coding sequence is TGTGCCAGTCGGGGTGTGGGCACTGAAGCTTTCTTT.

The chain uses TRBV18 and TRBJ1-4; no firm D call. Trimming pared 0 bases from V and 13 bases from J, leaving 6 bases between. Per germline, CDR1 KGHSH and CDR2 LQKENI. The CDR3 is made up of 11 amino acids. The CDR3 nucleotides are TGTGCCAGCTCACCACCCCTGGGACTGTTTTTT. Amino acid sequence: CASSPPLGLFF.

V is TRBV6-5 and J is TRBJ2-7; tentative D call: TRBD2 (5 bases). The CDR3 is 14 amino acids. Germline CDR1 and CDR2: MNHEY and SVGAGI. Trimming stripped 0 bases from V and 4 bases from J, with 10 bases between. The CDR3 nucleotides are TGTGCCAGCAGTTACTCGAGACGGGAATACGAGCAGTACTTC. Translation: CASSYSRREYEQYF.

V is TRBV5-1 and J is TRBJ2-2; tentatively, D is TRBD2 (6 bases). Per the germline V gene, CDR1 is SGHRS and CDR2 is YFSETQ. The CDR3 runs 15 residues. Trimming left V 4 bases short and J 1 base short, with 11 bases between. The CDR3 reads CASSGGTQNTGELFF. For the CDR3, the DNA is TGCGCCAGCAGCGGAGGGACCCAGAACACCGGGGAGCTGTTTTTT.

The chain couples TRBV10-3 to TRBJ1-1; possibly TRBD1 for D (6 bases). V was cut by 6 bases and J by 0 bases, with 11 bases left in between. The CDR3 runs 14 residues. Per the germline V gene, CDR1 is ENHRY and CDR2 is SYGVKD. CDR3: CAISQGNMNTEAFF. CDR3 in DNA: TGTGCCATCAGCCAGGGGAACATGAACACTGAAGCTTTCTTT.

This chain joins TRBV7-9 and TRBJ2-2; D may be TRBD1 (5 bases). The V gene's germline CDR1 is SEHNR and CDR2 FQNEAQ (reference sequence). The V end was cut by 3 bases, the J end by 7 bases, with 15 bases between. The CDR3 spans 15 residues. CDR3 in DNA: TGTGCCAGCAGCTTTAGGACACATCGCAGCGGGGAGCTGTTTTTT. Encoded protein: CASSFRTHRSGELFF.

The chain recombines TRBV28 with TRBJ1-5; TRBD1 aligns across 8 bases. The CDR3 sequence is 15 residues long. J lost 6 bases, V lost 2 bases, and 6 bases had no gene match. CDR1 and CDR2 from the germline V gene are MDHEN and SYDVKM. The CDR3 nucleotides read TGTGCCAGCAGTTTAACCCGACAGGGGAGTCAGCCCCAGCATTTT. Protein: CASSLTRQGSQPQHF. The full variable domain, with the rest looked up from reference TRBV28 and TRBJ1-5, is DVKVTQSSRYLVKRTGEKVFLECVQDMDHENMFWYRQDPGLGLRLIYFSYDVKMKEKGDIPEGYSVSREKKERFSLILESASTNQTSMYLCASSLTRQGSQPQHFGDGTRLSIL.

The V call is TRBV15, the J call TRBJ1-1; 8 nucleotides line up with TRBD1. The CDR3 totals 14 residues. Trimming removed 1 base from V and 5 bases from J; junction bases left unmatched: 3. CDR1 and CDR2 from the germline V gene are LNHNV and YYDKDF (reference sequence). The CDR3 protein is CATSRGRQGTEAFF. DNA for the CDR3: TGTGCCACCAGCAGAGGCAGACAGGGGACTGAAGCTTTCTTT.

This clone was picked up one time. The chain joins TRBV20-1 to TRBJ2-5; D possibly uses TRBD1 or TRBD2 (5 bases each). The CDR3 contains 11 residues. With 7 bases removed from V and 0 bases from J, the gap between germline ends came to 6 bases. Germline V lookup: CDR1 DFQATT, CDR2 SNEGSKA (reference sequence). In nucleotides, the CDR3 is TGCAGTGGGGGGTACCAAGAGACCCAGTACTTC. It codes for CSGGYQETQYF.

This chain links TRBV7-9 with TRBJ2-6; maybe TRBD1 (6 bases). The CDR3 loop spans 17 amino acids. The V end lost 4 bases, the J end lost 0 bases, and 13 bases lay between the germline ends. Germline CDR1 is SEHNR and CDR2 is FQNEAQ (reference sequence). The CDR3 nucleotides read TGTGCCAGCAGCTCCCGACTACAGGGCTCTGGGGCCAACGTCCTGACTTTC. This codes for CASSSRLQGSGANVLTF.

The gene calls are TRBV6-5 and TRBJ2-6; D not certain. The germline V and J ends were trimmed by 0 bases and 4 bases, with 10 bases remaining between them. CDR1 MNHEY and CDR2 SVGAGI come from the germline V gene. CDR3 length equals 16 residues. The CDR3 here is CASSYSSAAGANVLTF. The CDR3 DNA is TGTGCCAGCAGTTACTCATCGGCGGCCGGGGCCAACGTCCTGACTTTC.

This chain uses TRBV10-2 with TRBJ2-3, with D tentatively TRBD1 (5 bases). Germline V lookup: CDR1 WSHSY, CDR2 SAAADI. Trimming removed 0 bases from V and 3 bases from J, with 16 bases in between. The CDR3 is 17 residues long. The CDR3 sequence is CASSESGGRVRTDTQYF. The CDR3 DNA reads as TGCGCCAGCAGTGAGTCGGGCGGCAGGGTCAGGACAGATACGCAGTATTTT.

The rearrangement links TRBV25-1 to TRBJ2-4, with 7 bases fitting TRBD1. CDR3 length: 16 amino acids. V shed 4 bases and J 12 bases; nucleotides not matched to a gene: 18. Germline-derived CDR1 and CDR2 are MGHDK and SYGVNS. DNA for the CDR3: TGTGCCAGCAGTGGGATTTTACCAGGGGGATTTTACCATCAGTACTTC. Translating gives CASSGILPGGFYHQYF.

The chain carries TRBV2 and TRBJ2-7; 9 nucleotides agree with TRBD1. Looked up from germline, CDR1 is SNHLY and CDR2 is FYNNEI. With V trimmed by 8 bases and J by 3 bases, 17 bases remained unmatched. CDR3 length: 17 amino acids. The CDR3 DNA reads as TGTGCCAGCGGGGATTCACCCGGGACAGGGTTGTTCTACGAGCAGTACTTC. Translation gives CASGDSPGTGLFYEQYF.

The CDR3 spells CASSPEGGPQETQYF. DNA for the CDR3: TGTGCCAGCAGTCCGGAGGGGGGGCCCCAAGAGACCCAGTACTTC. This chain links TRBV28 with TRBJ2-5; the D gene is possibly TRBD2 (7 bases). CDR3 length equals 15 residues. From germline, CDR1 is MDHEN and CDR2 SYDVKM. V was cut by 5 bases and J by 1 base, with 14 bases left in between.

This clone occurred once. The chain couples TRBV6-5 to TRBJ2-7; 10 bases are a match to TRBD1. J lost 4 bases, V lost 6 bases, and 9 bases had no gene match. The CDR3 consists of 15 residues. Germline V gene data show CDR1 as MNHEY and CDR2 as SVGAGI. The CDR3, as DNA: TGTGCCAGCAGCCAAACGGGGACAGGGGTTTACGAGCAGTACTTC. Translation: CASSQTGTGVYEQYF.